This TCR beta chain came from a study of blood T cell repertoires in COVID-19. Across the whole study: Sample material is recorded as cDNA or gDNA derived from T cells, B-cell-depleted T cells, or PBMCs.

Assay: immunoSEQ multiplex PCR; the TCRdb copy retains only in-frame clones and omits some. The sample includes roughly 24,000 clones, 90% to 95% of them seen just once. The CDR3 contains 13 residues. V gave up 3 bases and J gave up 4 bases; unmatched junction bases: 3. In germline, CDR1 is GTSNPN, CDR2 SVGIG (reference sequence). The sample consisted of peripheral blood. J is TRBJ1-5 and V is TRBV30, with 7 bases lining up with TRBD1. The receptor was derived from a human donor in a cohort sampled during active COVID-19. CDR3 region: CAWSAQGNQPQHF. Written as DNA, the CDR3 is TGTGCCTGGAGCGCACAGGGGAATCAGCCCCAGCATTTT. Filled out from reference TRBV30 and TRBJ1-5, the complete variable domain reads SQTIHQWPATLVQPVGSPLSLECTVEGTSNPNLYWYRQAAGRGLQLLFYSVGIGQISSEVPQNLSASRPQDRQFILSSKKLLLSDSGFYLCAWSAQGNQPQHFGDGTRLSIL.